This T cell receptor (beta chain) came from a study of blood T cell repertoires in COVID-19. This clone was detected a few times. The same CDR3 can be traced to other DNA sequences in this sample. TCRdb's table, derived via immunoSEQ multiplex PCR, lists solely in-frame clones and lacks some. The data contain about 210,000 clones, more than 75% of them singletons. The specimen was peripheral blood. The clonotype was recovered from a woman aged 70-85 years with COVID-19, enrolled during active disease.

The CDR3 DNA reads as TGTGCCAGCATTTTCGGACTAGAAGCGACCCAGTACTTC. Its protein is CASIFGLEATQYF. The V and J genes are TRBV2 and TRBJ2-5; 7 positions match TRBD2. Germline trimming cut 7 bases from V and 7 bases from J; bases unmatched to any gene: 9. This CDR3 has 13 residues. Germline V gene sequence: CDR1 SNHLY, CDR2 FYNNEI.